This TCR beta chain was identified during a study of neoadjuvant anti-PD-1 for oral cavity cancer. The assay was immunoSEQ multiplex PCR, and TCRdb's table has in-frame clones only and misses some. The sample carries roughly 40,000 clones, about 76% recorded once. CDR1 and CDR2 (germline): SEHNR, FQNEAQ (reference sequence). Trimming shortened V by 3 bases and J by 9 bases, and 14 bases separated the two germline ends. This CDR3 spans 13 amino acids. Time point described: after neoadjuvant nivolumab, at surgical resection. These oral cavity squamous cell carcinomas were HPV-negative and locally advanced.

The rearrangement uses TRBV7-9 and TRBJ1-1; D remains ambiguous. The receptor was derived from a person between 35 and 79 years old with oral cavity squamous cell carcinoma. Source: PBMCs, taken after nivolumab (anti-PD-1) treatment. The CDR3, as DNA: TGTGCCAGCAGCTTTAATGACGTCGTGAAAGCTTTCTTT. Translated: CASSFNDVVKAFF. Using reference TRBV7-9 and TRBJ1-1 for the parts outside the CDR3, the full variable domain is DTGVSQNPRHKITKRGQNVTFRCDPISEHNRLYWYRQTLGQGPEFLTYFQNEAQLEKSRLLSDRFSAERPKGSFSTLEIQRTEQGDSAMYLCASSFNDVVKAFFGQGTRLTVV.